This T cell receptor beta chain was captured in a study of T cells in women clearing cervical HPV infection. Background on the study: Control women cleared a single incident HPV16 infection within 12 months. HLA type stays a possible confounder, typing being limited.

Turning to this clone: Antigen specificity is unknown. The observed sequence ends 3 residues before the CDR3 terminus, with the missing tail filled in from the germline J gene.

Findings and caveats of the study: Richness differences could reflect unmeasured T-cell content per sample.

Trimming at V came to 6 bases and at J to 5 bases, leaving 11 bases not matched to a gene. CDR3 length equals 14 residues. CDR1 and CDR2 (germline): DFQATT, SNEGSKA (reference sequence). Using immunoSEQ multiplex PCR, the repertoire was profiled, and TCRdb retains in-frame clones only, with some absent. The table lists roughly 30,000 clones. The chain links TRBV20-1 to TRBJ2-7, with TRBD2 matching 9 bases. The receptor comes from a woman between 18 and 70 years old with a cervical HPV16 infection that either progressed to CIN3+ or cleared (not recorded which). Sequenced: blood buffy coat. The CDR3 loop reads CSARSGSGTNEQYF. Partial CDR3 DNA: TGCAGTGCGCGTAGCGGGAGTGGAACTAACGAG.